This TCR beta chain was identified in a study of blood T cell repertoires in COVID-19. Study details: Acute and convalescent COVID-19 specimens originated in the United States, Italy and Spain. T cells, B-cell-depleted T cells, or PBMCs provided the cDNA or gDNA that served as material.

The CDR3 sequence is 14 residues long. Trimming stripped 0 bases from V and 7 bases from J, with 13 bases between. CDR1 is SGHRS, CDR2 YFSETQ, per germline. The protocol was immunoSEQ multiplex PCR, while the TCRdb copy is restricted to in-frame clones and leaves out a portion. The data show about 340,000 clones, about 86% seen once. Clinical histories supplied by participants themselves formed the basis of cohort assignment. The TCR was taken from a woman aged 40 to 50 with acute COVID-19. Sequencing used PBMCs or T cells enriched from blood (not recorded which). The V and J genes are TRBV5-1 and TRBJ1-2; D is possibly TRBD1 (5 bases). The CDR3 loop is CASSLEGDLSGYTF. The CDR3 DNA reads as TGCGCCAGCAGCTTGGAAGGGGATCTCAGTGGCTACACCTTC. The variable domain in full, completed from reference TRBV5-1 and TRBJ1-2, reads KAGVTQTPRYLIKTRGQQVTLSCSPISGHRSVSWYQQTPGQGLQFLFEYFSETQRNKGNFPGRFSGRQFSNSRSEMNVSTLELGDSALYLCASSLEGDLSGYTFGSGTRLTVV.